This TCR beta chain was sequenced during a study of T cells in Graves' hyperthyroidism and ophthalmopathy. Amplified TCR beta CDR3 regions came from RNA transcripts. Initially, a first-round RT-PCR of the TCR CDR3 employed the HTBI primer set. Via MiXCR, TCRdb re-called the multiplex PCR reads, giving one row per CDR3 protein. The sample holds under 300,000 distinct CDR3 sequences, about 25% seen once. This CDR3 comprises 12 residues. V lost 4 bases and J 3 bases, leaving 7 bases between the germline ends. At first hyperthyroidism diagnosis, before any ophthalmopathy symptoms, the blood sample was collected.

The sequence came from a man aged 40-49 years with Graves' hyperthyroidism that later progressed to Graves' ophthalmopathy. The chain carries TRBV12-3 or TRBV12-4 and TRBJ2-7; no firm D call. The sample consisted of blood. The CDR3 loop is CASSSSGYEQYF. DNA for the CDR3: TGTGCCAGCAGTTCCTCCGGCTACGAGCAGTACTTC.